This passage covers 9 T cell receptor beta chains from one sample sequenced in a study of PD-1 blockade in classical Hodgkin lymphoma. Assay used: immunoSEQ multiplex PCR; TCRdb lists only in-frame clones, some missing. The sample lists approximately 52,000 clones, around 67% occurring once. Every patient was affected by relapse after autologous stem cell transplantation, while exposure to brentuximab vedotin was not uniform. The source was peripheral blood mononuclear cells (PBMCs), collected before the second cycle of nivolumab. These receptors were collected from a human donor with classical Hodgkin lymphoma.

V is TRBV30 and J is TRBJ1-1; D not certain. The germline V gene encodes CDR1 GTSNPN and CDR2 SVGIG (reference sequence). Trimming shortened V by 1 base and J by 0 bases, and 6 bases separated the two germline ends. CDR3 length: 13 residues. DNA of the CDR3: TGTGCCTGGAGTGCTAACCTGAACACTGAAGCTTTCTTT. It encodes CAWSANLNTEAFF.

This clone was picked up one time. CDR3 DNA: TGTGCCAGGGGACAGGAGGGCTACGAGCAGTACTTC. Translation gives CARGQEGYEQYF. The chain uses TRBV9 and TRBJ2-5, with 8 bases fitting TRBD1. The better agreement between TRBJ2-7 and the DNA end casts doubt on the J call. The germline V gene has CDR1 SGDLS and CDR2 YYNGEE. The length of the CDR3 is 12 residues.

The chain employs TRBV6-6 and TRBJ1-1; D gene uncertain. V lost 6 bases, J lost 11 bases, and 13 bases lay in between. The CDR3 length is 11 residues. Germline V CDR1 and CDR2: MNHNY, SVGAGI (reference sequence). Here the CDR3 DNA reads TGTGCCAGCAGCAAGCAGCTGGGGGCTTTCTTT. It encodes CASSKQLGAFF.

The rearrangement joins TRBV30 to TRBJ1-5, with 7 bases fitting TRBD1. The trim removed 2 bases at V and 6 bases at J, leaving 1 base unmatched. Germline CDR1 is GTSNPN and CDR2 is SVGIG (reference sequence). This CDR3 has 12 residues. In nucleotides, the CDR3 is TGTGCCTGGAGTCAGGGGGGTCAGCCCCAGCATTTT. Its protein product is CAWSQGGQPQHF.

This clone was detected only a few times. The chain links TRBV28 to TRBJ2-2; 9 nucleotides line up with TRBD1. With V trimmed by 4 bases and J by 3 bases, 6 bases remained unmatched. Germline values: CDR1 MDHEN, CDR2 SYDVKM. The CDR3 is 16 amino acids. The CDR3: CASSSTGTGYTGELFF. CDR3 DNA sequence: TGTGCCAGCAGTTCGACCGGGACAGGGTACACCGGGGAGCTGTTTTTT.

The chain carries TRBV19 and TRBJ2-1, with 9 bases aligning to TRBD2. The ends lost 1 base at V and 6 bases at J; junction bases unmatched: 7. Germline V gene data show CDR1 as LNHDA and CDR2 as SQIVND (reference sequence). The CDR3 consists of 16 residues. Here the CDR3 reads CASSIGAGGGLNEQFF. The CDR3 DNA is TGTGCCAGTAGTATAGGTGCGGGAGGGGGTCTCAATGAGCAGTTCTTC.

This rearrangement joins TRBV6-1 to TRBJ2-5; 10 bases map to TRBD2. Germline CDR1 reads MNHNS; CDR2 reads SASEGT. Losses at the gene ends were 6 bases for V and 5 bases for J; bases not matched to a gene: 3. The CDR3 is 13 residues long. The CDR3 here is CASSSGLAETQYF. The CDR3, as DNA: TGTGCCAGCAGCTCGGGACTAGCGGAGACCCAGTACTTC.

This clone was seen a single time. V gene TRBV19 combines with J gene TRBJ1-2; no reliable D call. The germline V and J ends were trimmed by 1 base and 0 bases, with 12 bases remaining between them. CDR3 length equals 16 residues. Per germline, CDR1 LNHDA and CDR2 SQIVND (reference sequence). The CDR3 is CASSIALAGTNYGYTF. The CDR3 DNA reads TGTGCCAGTAGTATAGCTCTGGCAGGAACTAACTATGGCTACACCTTC.

This clone has only a few counts. V usage is TRBV5-8 and J usage is TRBJ1-4; D may be TRBD1 (5 bases). The germline CDR1 and CDR2 sequences are SGHTS and YDEGEE. With 0 bases removed from V and 1 base from J, the gap between germline ends came to 10 bases. The length of the CDR3 is 16 residues. CDR3 residues: CASSLGQGGTNEKLFF. DNA for the CDR3: TGTGCCAGCAGCTTGGGGCAGGGAGGAACTAATGAAAAACTGTTTTTT.